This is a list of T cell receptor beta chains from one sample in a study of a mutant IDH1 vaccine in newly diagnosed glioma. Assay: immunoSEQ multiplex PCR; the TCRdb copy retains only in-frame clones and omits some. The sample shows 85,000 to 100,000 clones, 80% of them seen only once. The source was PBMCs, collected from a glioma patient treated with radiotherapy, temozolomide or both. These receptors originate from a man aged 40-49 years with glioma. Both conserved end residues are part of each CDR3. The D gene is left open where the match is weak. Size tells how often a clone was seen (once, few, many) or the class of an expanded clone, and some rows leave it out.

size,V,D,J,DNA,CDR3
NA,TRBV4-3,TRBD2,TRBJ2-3,TGCGCCAGCAGCCTCGGGAGAGAAGCGGGGGGGATAAATACGCAGTATTTT,CASSLGREAGGINTQYF
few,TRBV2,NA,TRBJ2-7,TGTGCCAGCAGTGCGCGACAGAATCAGGAGCAGTACTTC,CASSARQNQEQYF
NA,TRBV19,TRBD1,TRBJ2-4,TGTGCCAGTAGCGTACAGGGGGTCGAAAACATTCAGTACTTC,CASSVQGVENIQYF
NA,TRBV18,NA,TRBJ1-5,TGTGCCAGCTCACCCGGGGGGAGTCAGCCCCAGCATTTT,CASSPGGSQPQHF
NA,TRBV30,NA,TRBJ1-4,TGTGCCTGGAGTCTATTATCAACTAATGAAAAACTGTTTTTT,CAWSLLSTNEKLFF
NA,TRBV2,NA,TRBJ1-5,TGTGCCAGCAGTTTGGGCACTATGCAGCCCCAGCATTTT,CASSLGTMQPQHF
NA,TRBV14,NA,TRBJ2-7,TGTGCCAGCAGCCAAGGGGGCCCTGAGTACTTC,CASSQGGPEYF
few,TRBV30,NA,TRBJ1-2,TGTGCCTGGAGTGTACTGCATGGAGGGTTTGGCTACACCTTC,CAWSVLHGGFGYTF
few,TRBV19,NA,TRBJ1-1,TGTGCCAGTAGTATAGACAGGAAAGGAGCTGAAGCTTTCTTT,CASSIDRKGAEAFF
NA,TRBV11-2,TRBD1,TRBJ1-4,TGTGCCAGCAGCCGAGCGGGACAGGGAAACGAAAAACTGTTTTTT,CASSRAGQGNEKLFF
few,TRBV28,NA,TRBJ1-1,TGTGCCAGCAGTTTATTCGGGCCATTGGGCACTGAAGCTTTCTTT,CASSLFGPLGTEAFF
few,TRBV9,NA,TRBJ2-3,TGTGCCAGCAGCGTAGGGACGGGATTGAGCACAGATACGCAGTATTTT,CASSVGTGLSTDTQYF
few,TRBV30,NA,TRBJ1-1,TGTGCCTGGAGTGTACTAGGTTTGTCCGAAGCTTTCTTT,CAWSVLGLSEAFF
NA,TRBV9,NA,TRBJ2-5,TGTGCCAGCAGCGTAGCGGGGGCCCCACAAGAGACCCAGTACTTC,CASSVAGAPQETQYF
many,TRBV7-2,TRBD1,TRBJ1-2,TGTGCCAGCAGCTTAGGACAGGGCCCAAACTATGGCTACACCTTC,CASSLGQGPNYGYTF
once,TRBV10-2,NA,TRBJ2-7,TGCGCCAGCAGTGAGGGCTCCTACGAGCAGTACTTC,CASSEGSYEQYF
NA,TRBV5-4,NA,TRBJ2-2,TGTGCCAGCAGCTTGGCGGGAATCGGGGGAACCGGGGAGCTGTTTTTT,CASSLAGIGGTGELFF
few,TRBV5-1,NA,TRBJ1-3,TGCGCCAGCAGCCCGGACGGGGGAAACACCATATATTTT,CASSPDGGNTIYF
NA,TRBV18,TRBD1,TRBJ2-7,TGTGCCAGCTCACCCGGGACAGTTCTTTCAAGCGAGCAGTACTTC,CASSPGTVLSSEQYF
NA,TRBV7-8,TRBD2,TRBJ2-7,TGTGCCAGCAGCCCCCGGTCTAGCGGGAGGGCCTACGAGCAGTACTTC,CASSPRSSGRAYEQYF
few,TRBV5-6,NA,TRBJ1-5,TGTGCCAGCAGCTTGGGGGACGGTAGCAATCAGCCCCAGCATTTT,CASSLGDGSNQPQHF
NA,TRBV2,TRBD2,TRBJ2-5,TGTGCCAGCAGTGGCAGCGGGGGGGCGGAGACCCAGTACTTC,CASSGSGGAETQYF
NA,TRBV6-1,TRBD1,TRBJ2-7,TGTGCCAGCAGTGGGGACAGGGGGTACGAGCAGTACTTC,CASSGDRGYEQYF
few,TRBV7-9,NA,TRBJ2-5,TGTGCCAGCAGCTTTACAGGGAGCCTCCAAGAGACCCAGTACTTC,CASSFTGSLQETQYF
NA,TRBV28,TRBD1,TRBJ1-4,TGTGCCAGCAGCCTAACGGGGACAGGGGTTAATGAAAAACTGTTTTTT,CASSLTGTGVNEKLFF
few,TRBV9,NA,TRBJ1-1,TGTGCCAGCAGCGTAGATACAGGGAACACTGAAGCTTTCTTT,CASSVDTGNTEAFF
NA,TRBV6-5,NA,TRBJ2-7,TGTGCCAGCAGTGACTACACCTACGAGCAGTACTTC,CASSDYTYEQYF